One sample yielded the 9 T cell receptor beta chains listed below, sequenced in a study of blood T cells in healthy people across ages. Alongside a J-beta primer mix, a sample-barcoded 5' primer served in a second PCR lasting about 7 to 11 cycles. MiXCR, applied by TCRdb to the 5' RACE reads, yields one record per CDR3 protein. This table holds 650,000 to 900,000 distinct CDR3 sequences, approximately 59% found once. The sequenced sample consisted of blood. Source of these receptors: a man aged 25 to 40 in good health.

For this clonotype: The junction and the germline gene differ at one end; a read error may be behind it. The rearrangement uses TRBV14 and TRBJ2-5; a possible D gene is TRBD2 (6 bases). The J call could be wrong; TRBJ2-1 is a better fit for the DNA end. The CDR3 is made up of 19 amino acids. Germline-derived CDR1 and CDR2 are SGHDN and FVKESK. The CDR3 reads CASSQFGRKSRREDKEQFF. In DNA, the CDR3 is TGTGCCAGCAGCCAATTTGGCAGGAAGAGTAGGAGGGAGGACAAGGAGCAGTTCTTC.

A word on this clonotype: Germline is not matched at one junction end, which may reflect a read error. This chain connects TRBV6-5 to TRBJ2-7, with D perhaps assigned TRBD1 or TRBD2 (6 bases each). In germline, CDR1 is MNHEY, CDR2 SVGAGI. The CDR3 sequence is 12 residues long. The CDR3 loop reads CATVGGQGEQYF. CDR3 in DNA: TGCGCCACAGTGGGGGGCCAGGGCGAGCAGTACTTC.

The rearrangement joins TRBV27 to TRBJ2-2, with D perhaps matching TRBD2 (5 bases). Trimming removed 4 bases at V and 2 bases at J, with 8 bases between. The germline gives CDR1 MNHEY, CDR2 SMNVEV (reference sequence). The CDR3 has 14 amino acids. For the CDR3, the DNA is TGTGCCAGCAGTTATCTAGCCAACACCGGGGAGCTGTTTTTT. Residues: CASSYLANTGELFF.

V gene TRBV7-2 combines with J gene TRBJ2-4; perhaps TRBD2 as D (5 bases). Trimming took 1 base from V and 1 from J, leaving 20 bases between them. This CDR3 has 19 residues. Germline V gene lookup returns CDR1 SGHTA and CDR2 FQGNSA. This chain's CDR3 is CASSLDGRQRSTAKNIQYF. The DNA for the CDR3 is TGTGCCAGCAGCTTAGATGGGCGCCAGCGGAGCACGGCCAAAAACATTCAGTACTTC.

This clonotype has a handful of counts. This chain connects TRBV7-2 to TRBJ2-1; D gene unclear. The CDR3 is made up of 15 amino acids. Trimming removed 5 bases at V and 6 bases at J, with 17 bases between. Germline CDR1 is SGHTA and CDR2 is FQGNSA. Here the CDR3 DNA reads TGTGCCAGCAGCGTTCTTGTGCCCTCGGGCAATGAGCAGTTCTTC. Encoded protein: CASSVLVPSGNEQFF.

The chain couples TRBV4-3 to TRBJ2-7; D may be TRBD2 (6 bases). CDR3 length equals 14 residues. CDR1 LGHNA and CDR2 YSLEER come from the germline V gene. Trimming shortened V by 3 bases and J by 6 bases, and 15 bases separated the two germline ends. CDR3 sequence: CASSQSLGSGEQYF. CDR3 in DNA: TGCGCCAGCAGCCAGTCTCTCGGGAGCGGCGAGCAGTACTTC.

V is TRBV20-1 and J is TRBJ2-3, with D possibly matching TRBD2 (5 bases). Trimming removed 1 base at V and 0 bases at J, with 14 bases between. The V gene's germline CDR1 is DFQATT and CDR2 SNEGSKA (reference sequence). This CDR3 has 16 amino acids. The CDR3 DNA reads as TGCAGTGCTAGAGGAGAACTAGTTATGAGCACAGATACGCAGTATTTT. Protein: CSARGELVMSTDTQYF.

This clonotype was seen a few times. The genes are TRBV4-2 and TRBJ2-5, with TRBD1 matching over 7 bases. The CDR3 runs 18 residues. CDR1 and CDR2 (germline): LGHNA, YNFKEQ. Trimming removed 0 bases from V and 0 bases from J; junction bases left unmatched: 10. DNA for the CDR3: TGTGCCAGCAGCCAAGAGGCCCCCGGGACAGTGTACCAAGAGACCCAGTACTTC. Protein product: CASSQEAPGTVYQETQYF.

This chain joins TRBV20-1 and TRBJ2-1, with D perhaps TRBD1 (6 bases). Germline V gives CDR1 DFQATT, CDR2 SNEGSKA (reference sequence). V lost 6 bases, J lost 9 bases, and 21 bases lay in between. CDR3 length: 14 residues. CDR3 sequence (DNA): TGCAGTGCAAAAAACAGGGTAGGGAACGGTGAGCAGTTCTTC. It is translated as CSAKNRVGNGEQFF.